What follows is one TCR beta chain and its context. This CDR3 spans 14 amino acids. The ends lost 7 bases at V and 6 bases at J; junction bases unmatched: 10. Germline-derived CDR1 and CDR2 are MDHEN and SYDVKM. Sequencing was performed with immunoSEQ multiplex PCR; in TCRdb, only in-frame clones are kept and a portion is missing. The sample has roughly 500,000 clones, approximately 85% seen once. This record comes from a study of shared clonotypes between healthy human individuals. Sequencing was carried out using PBMCs. The source of this sequence is a middle-aged woman in good health. Some clones in this sample may be carry-over from other donors' samples. The gene calls are TRBV28 and TRBJ2-7; 9 positions match TRBD1. The DNA for the CDR3 is TGTGCCAGCATTCCAGGGGACAGGGAAGGCGAGCAGTACTTC. It codes for CASIPGDREGEQYF.